A single sample gave rise to the 16 T cell receptor beta chains below, sequenced in a study of OX40 agonist ivuxolimab in advanced cancers. Profiled with immunoSEQ multiplex PCR; TCRdb holds only in-frame clones, not every one. The sample consists of tens of thousands of clones, about 87% of them appearing once. The source material was CD4+ or CD8+ T cells sorted from blood, sampled in a trial of the OX40 agonist ivuxolimab. The receptors here all came from an adult with an advanced solid tumor such as melanoma, head and neck, liver or kidney cancer.

The genes are TRBV9 and TRBJ2-7, with D possibly TRBD1 on 5 matching bases. Germline V gene sequence: CDR1 SGDLS, CDR2 YYNGEE. The CDR3 covers 13 residues. The ends were cut back, 4 bases at V and 4 bases at J, with 12 bases in the middle. DNA for the CDR3: TGTGCCAGCAGCCAAAGCCAGGGTTACGAGCAGTACTTC. As protein: CASSQSQGYEQYF.

The rearrangement links TRBV6-5 to TRBJ1-6; D perhaps matches TRBD1 (6 bases). Looked up from germline, CDR1 is MNHEY and CDR2 is SVGAGI. Trimming took 2 bases from V and 7 from J, leaving 15 bases between them. The CDR3 spans 16 residues. DNA for the CDR3: TGTGCCAGCAGTTACGAGGCAGGGGTGCGCAATTCACCCCTCCACTTT. As protein: CASSYEAGVRNSPLHF.

The chain combines TRBV28 with TRBJ2-7; D perhaps matches TRBD2 (6 bases). Per the germline V gene, CDR1 is MDHEN and CDR2 is SYDVKM. CDR3 length equals 12 residues. Deletions cut 3 bases from V and 7 bases from J, with 10 bases between. This chain's CDR3 is CASSFRGWEQYF. CDR3 nucleotides: TGTGCCAGCAGTTTTCGGGGGTGGGAGCAGTACTTC.

The chain has TRBV23-1 and TRBJ2-7, with TRBD2 identical over 7 bases. TRBV23-1 is placed among ORFs of uncertain function. The CDR3 loop spans 16 amino acids. V dropped 0 bases and J dropped 4; count of bases not matched to a gene: 9. CDR3 bases: TGCGCCAGCAGTCAATCGTGCCAGCGGGAAAGGTACGAGCAGTACTTC. It yields the protein CASSQSCQRERYEQYF.

V usage is TRBV6-5 and J usage is TRBJ1-1; perhaps TRBD1 as D (5 bases). The CDR3 extends over 15 amino acids. From germline, CDR1 is MNHEY and CDR2 SVGAGI. V lost 2 bases and J lost 0, with 10 bases in between. CDR3: CASSYPGPLNTEAFF. As DNA, the CDR3 is TGTGCCAGCAGTTACCCGGGACCGCTGAACACTGAAGCTTTCTTT.

The V gene is TRBV7-2, the J gene TRBJ1-2, with 7 positions matching TRBD1. Germline V gene lookup returns CDR1 SGHTA and CDR2 FQGNSA. After removal of 6 bases from V and 5 bases from J, the junction contained 9 bases not matched to a gene. The CDR3 covers 14 residues. The CDR3 region has the DNA TGTGCCAGCAGGACACAGGGGACCCAATATGGCTACACCTTC. Translated: CASRTQGTQYGYTF.

The rearrangement joins TRBV4-1 to TRBJ2-3, with 11 bases fitting TRBD2. With 2 bases clipped from V and 3 bases from J, the junction kept 7 bases outside the gene matches. The germline CDR1 and CDR2 sequences are MGHRA and YSYEKL. The CDR3 runs to 17 residues. The CDR3 DNA reads as TGCGCCAGCAGCCAACTTTCCGGGACTAGCGGAACAGATACGCAGTATTTT. Protein sequence: CASSQLSGTSGTDTQYF.

Notes on this clone: Other DNA sequences from this sample encode an identical CDR3 as well. The chain recombines TRBV19 with TRBJ1-3, with D uncertain. Trimming left V 7 bases short and J 4 bases short, with 29 bases between. There are 19 residues in the CDR3. Germline CDR1 and CDR2: LNHDA and SQIVND (reference sequence). CDR3 in amino acids: CASTGSFWAIDPRGNTIYF. Here the CDR3 DNA reads TGTGCCAGTACGGGCTCTTTTTGGGCAATAGATCCAAGAGGAAACACCATATATTTT.

This clone was counted once. The J gene is TRBJ1-2, the V gene TRBV19; 8 bases are a match to TRBD1. There are 15 residues in the CDR3. Germline loops: CDR1 LNHDA, CDR2 SQIVND (reference sequence). V lost 4 bases and J lost 3; bases outside the gene matches: 7. As DNA, the CDR3 is TGTGCCAGTAGTAGAGACAGGGGTCAAGACTATGGCTACACCTTC. Protein product: CASSRDRGQDYGYTF.

CDR3 bases: TGTGCCAGCAGTGAACCCCCGGCAACTAATGAAAAACTGTTTTTT. Encoded protein: CASSEPPATNEKLFF. The rearrangement joins TRBV6-1 to TRBJ1-4; D not certain. Germline V gene data show CDR1 as MNHNS and CDR2 as SASEGT. Trimming removed 2 bases at V and 0 bases at J, with 7 bases between. CDR3 length: 15 residues.

The J gene is TRBJ1-1, the V gene TRBV18; D unresolved. This CDR3 has 14 amino acids. Between the trimmed V and J ends, which lost 2 bases and 1 base, there was a span of 8 bases. CDR1 is KGHSH and CDR2 is LQKENI in the germline V gene. CDR3 in amino acids: CASSPSRENTEAFF. Written as DNA, the CDR3 is TGTGCCAGCTCACCATCGAGAGAGAACACTGAAGCTTTCTTT.

The chain links TRBV6-5 to TRBJ1-4; D unresolved. This CDR3 has 12 residues. V lost 10 bases and J 5 bases, leaving 11 bases between the germline ends. Germline CDR1 and CDR2: MNHEY and SVGAGI. The CDR3 protein is CANRPVNEKLFF. The DNA for the CDR3 is TGTGCCAACAGACCGGTAAATGAAAAACTGTTTTTT.

This sequence joins TRBV28 and TRBJ1-3; 11 bases map to TRBD1. Germline loops: CDR1 MDHEN, CDR2 SYDVKM. The ends lost 6 bases at V and 2 bases at J; junction bases unmatched: 6. The CDR3 runs to 16 residues. Written as DNA, the CDR3 is TGTGCCAGCAGGCAGGGGACAGGGGGTACTGGAAACACCATATATTTT. Protein sequence: CASRQGTGGTGNTIYF.

Concerning this clone itself: This CDR3 is also generated by other DNA sequences in the sample. J is TRBJ2-2 and V is TRBV30; 10 bases are shared with TRBD1. The CDR3 is 13 amino acids. With V trimmed by 7 bases and J by 6 bases, 5 bases remained unmatched. Germline-derived CDR1 and CDR2 are GTSNPN and SVGIG (reference sequence). The CDR3 loop is CAYLDRGAGELFF. The CDR3, as DNA: TGTGCCTACTTGGACAGGGGGGCCGGGGAGCTGTTTTTT.

The rearrangement joins TRBV6-1 to TRBJ2-5; D not certain. Germline lookup yields CDR1 MNHNS and CDR2 SASEGT. V dropped 3 bases and J dropped 4 bases, with 12 bases sitting between them. The CDR3 runs 14 residues. The CDR3, as DNA: TGTGCCAGCAGTGACCTCCGACGGACAGAGACCCAGTACTTC. Its translation is CASSDLRRTETQYF.

Only one count was recorded for this clone. This chain joins TRBV11-3 and TRBJ2-3; D is possibly TRBD2 (7 bases). This CDR3 is built from 16 residues. The germline CDR1 and CDR2 sequences are SGHNT and YENEEA. The V end lost 4 bases, the J end lost 3 bases, and 17 bases lay between the germline ends. In DNA, the CDR3 is TGTGCCAGCAGCTCAGGGGCGGGGGCTCTGACAGATACGCAGTATTTT. This encodes CASSSGAGALTDTQYF.